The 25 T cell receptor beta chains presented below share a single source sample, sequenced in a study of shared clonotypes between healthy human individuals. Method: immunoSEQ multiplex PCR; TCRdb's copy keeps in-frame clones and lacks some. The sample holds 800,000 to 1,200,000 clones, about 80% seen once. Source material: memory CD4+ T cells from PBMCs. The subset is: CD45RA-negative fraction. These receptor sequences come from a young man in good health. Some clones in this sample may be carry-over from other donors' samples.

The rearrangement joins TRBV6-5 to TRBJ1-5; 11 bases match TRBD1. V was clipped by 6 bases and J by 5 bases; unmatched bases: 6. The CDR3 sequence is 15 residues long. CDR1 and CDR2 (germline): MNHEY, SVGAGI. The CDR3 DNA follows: TGTGCCAGCAGCAGTGGACAGGGGGCATATCAGCCCCAGCATTTT. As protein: CASSSGQGAYQPQHF.

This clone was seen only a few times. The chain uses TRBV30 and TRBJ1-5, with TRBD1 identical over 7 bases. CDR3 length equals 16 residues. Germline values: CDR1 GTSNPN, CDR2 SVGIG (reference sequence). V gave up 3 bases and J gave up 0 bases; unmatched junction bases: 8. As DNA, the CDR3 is TGTGCCTGGAGCCCGGGACAGCATTATAGCAATCAGCCCCAGCATTTT. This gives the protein CAWSPGQHYSNQPQHF.

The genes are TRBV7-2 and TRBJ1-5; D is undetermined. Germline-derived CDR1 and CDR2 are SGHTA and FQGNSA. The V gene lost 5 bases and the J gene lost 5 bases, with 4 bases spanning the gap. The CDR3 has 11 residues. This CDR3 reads CASSDDQPQHF. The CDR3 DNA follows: TGTGCCAGCAGCGACGATCAGCCCCAGCATTTT. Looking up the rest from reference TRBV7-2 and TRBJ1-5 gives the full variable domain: GAGVSQSPSNKVTEKGKDVELRCDPISGHTALYWYRQSLGQGLEFLIYFQGNSAPDKSGLPSDRFSAERTGGSVSTLTIQRTQQEDSAVYLCASSDDQPQHFGDGTRLSIL.

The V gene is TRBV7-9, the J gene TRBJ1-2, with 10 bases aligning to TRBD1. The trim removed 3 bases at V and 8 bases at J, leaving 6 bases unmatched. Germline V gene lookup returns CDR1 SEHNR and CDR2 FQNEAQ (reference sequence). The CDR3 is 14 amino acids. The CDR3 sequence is CASSFSGTGVGYTF. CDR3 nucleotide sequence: TGTGCCAGCAGCTTCAGCGGGACAGGGGTCGGCTACACCTTC.

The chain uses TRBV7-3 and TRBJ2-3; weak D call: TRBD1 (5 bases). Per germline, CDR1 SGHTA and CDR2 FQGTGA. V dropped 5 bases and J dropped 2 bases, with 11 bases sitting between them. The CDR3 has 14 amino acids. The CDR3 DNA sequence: TGTGCCAGCAGCAAACGGACACACACAGATACGCAGTATTTT. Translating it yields CASSKRTHTDTQYF.

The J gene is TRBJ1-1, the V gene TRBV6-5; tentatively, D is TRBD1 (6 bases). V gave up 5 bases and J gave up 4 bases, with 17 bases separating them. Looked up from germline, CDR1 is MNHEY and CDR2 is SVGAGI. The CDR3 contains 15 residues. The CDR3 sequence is CASSPPGGQSTEAFF. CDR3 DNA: TGTGCCAGCAGTCCGCCCGGGGGCCAGAGCACTGAAGCTTTCTTT.

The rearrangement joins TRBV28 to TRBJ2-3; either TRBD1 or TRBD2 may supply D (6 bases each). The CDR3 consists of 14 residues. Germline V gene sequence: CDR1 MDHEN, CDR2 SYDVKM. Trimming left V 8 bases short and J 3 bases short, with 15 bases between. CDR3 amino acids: CASAGGRNTDTQYF. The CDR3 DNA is TGTGCCAGCGCTGGGGGGCGAAATACAGATACGCAGTATTTT.

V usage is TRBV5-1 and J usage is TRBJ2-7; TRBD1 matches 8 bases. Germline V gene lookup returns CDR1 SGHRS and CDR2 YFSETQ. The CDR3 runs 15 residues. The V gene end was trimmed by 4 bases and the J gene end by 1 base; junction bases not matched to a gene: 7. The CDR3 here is CASSESTGASYEQYF. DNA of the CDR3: TGCGCCAGCAGCGAATCGACAGGGGCGTCCTACGAGCAGTACTTC.

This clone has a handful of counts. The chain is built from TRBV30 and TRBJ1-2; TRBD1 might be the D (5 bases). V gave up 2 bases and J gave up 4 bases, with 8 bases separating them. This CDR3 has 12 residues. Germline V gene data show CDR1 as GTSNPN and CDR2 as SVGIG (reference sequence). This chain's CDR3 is CAWSSGGYGYTF. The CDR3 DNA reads TGTGCCTGGAGTTCCGGGGGCTATGGCTACACCTTC.

In nucleotides, the CDR3 is TGTGCCAGCAGTCCTAGGGGGGATCAGCCCCAGCATTTT. Residues: CASSPRGDQPQHF. The chain carries TRBV6-5 and TRBJ1-5, with a weak D call TRBD1 (6 bases). Trimming took off 5 bases at V and 5 bases at J, with 10 bases between the two ends. This CDR3 has 13 amino acids. Germline V CDR1 and CDR2: MNHEY, SVGAGI.

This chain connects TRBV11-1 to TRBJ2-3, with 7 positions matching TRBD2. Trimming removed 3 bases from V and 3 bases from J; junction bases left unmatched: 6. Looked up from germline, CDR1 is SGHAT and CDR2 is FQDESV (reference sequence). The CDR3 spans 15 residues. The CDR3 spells CASSFARGETDTQYF. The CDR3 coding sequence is TGTGCCAGCAGCTTTGCTCGGGGGGAGACAGATACGCAGTATTTT.

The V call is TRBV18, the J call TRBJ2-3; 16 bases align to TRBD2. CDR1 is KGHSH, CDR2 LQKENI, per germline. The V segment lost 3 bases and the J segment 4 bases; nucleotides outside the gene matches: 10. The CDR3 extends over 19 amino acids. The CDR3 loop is CASSPGTSGRVLVPDTQYF. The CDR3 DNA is TGTGCCAGCTCACCCGGGACTAGCGGGAGGGTCTTGGTCCCAGATACGCAGTATTTT.

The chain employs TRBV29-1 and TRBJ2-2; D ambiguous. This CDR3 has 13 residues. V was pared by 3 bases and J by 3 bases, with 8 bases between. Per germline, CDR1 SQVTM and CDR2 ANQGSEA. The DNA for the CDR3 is TGCAGCGTTGATGCCTCATACACCGGGGAGCTGTTTTTT. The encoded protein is CSVDASYTGELFF.

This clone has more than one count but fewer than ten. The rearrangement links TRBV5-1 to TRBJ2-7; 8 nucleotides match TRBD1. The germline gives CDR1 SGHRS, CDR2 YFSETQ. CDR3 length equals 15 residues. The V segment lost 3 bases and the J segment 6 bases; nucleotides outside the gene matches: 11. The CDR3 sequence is CASSSTQGAQGEQYF. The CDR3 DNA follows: TGCGCCAGCAGCTCTACTCAGGGGGCCCAGGGCGAGCAGTACTTC.

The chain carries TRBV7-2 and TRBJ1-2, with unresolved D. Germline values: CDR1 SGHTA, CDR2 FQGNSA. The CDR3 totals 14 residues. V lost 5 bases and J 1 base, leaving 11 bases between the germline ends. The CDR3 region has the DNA TGTGCCAGCAGCCCCCAATTGATTAACTATGGCTACACCTTC. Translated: CASSPQLINYGYTF.

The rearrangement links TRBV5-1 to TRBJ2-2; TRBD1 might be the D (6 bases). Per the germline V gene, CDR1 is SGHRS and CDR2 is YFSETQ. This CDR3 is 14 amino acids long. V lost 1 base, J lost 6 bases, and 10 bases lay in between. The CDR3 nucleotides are TGCGCCAGCAGCTTGACAGGGTTGGCCGGGGAGCTGTTTTTT. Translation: CASSLTGLAGELFF.

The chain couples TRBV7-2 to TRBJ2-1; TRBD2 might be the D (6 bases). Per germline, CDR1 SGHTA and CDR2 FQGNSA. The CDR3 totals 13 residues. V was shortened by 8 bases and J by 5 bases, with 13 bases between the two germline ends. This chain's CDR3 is CASGLAGNNEQFF. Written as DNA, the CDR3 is TGTGCCAGCGGGCTGGCGGGGAACAATGAGCAGTTCTTC.

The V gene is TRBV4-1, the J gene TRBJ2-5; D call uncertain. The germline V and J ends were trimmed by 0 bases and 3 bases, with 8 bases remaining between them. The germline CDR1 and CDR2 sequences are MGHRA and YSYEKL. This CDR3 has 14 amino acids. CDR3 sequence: CASSQDPLEETQYF. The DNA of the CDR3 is TGCGCCAGCAGCCAAGACCCTCTGGAAGAGACCCAGTACTTC.

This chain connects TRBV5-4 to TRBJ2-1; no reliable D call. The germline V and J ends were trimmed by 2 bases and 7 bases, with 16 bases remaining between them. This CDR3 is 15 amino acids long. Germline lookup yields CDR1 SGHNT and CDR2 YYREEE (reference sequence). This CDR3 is CASSFPSLTTNEQFF. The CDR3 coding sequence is TGTGCCAGCAGCTTCCCCTCGCTAACTACGAATGAGCAGTTCTTC.

CDR3 protein: CASSLAGAHHEQYF. The CDR3 DNA sequence: TGTGCCAGCAGTTTAGCCGGGGCGCACCACGAGCAGTACTTC. This chain links TRBV28 with TRBJ2-7; D is perhaps TRBD1 or TRBD2 (5 bases each). The V end was cut by 2 bases, the J end by 5 bases, with 13 bases between. CDR1 and CDR2 (germline): MDHEN, SYDVKM. The CDR3 loop spans 14 amino acids.

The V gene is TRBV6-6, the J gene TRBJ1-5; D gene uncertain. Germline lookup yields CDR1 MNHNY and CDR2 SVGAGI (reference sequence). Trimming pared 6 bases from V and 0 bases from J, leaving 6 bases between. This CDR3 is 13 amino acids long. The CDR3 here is CASRSGSNQPQHF. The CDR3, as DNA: TGTGCCAGCAGATCAGGTAGCAATCAGCCCCAGCATTTT.

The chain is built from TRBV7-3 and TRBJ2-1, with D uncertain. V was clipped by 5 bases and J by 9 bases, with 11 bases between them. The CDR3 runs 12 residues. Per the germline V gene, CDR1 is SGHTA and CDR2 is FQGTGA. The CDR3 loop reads CASSPFEGEQFF. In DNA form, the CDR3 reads TGTGCCAGCAGCCCCTTTGAAGGTGAGCAGTTCTTC.

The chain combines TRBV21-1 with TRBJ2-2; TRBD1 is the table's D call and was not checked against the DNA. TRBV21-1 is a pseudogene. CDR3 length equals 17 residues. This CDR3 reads CASSKGQGPPNTGELFF. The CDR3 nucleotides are TGTGCCAGCAGCAAAGGACAGGGACCACCGAACACCGGGGAGCTGTTTTTT.

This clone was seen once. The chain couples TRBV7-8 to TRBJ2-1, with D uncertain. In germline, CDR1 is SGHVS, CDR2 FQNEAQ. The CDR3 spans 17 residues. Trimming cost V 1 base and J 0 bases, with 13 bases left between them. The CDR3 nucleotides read TGTGCCAGCAGCTTAGGGGGTGCAAAAAGCTCCTACAATGAGCAGTTCTTC. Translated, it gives CASSLGGAKSSYNEQFF.

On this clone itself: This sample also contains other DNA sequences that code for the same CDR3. The CDR3 is CASSPPGTVNTEAFF. CDR3 nucleotides: TGTGCCAGCAGCCCACCCGGGACGGTAAACACTGAAGCTTTCTTT. The rearrangement links TRBV5-4 to TRBJ1-1, with a possible D match to TRBD1 (5 bases). This CDR3 comprises 15 residues. Germline CDR1 SGHNT, CDR2 YYREEE (reference sequence). The V end lost 4 bases, the J end lost 2 bases, and 15 bases lay between the germline ends. Looking up the rest from reference TRBV5-4 and TRBJ1-1 gives the full variable domain: ETGVTQSPTHLIKTRGQQVTLRCSSQSGHNTVSWYQQALGQGPQFIFQYYREEENGRGNFPPRFSGLQFPNYSSELNVNALELDDSALYLCASSPPGTVNTEAFFGQGTRLTVV.